This TCR beta chain stems from a study of technical replicates of blood from several donors. The CDR3 runs to 12 residues. CDR1 is MNHNS, CDR2 SASEGT, per germline. Trimming removed 2 bases at V and 15 bases at J, with 14 bases between. Clones were sequenced by immunoSEQ multiplex PCR, and TCRdb holds only the in-frame ones, with some missing. The sample consists of 10,000 or so clones, 90% to 95% of them appearing once. Sequences were obtained from PBMCs. The chain is built from TRBV6-1 and TRBJ2-1, with D perhaps TRBD2 (5 bases). The clonotype originates from a human donor in good health. CDR3 nucleotides: TGTGCCAGCAGTGAATTGCGGGCCCCGGGGTTCTTC. Its protein is CASSELRAPGFF.